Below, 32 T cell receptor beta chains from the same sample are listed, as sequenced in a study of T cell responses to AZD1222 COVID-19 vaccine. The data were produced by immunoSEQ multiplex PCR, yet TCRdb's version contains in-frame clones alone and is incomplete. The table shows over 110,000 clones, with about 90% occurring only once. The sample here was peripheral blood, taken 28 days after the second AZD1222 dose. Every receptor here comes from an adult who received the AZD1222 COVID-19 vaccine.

CDR3 protein: CASNLGGSGNTIYF. For the CDR3, the DNA is TGTGCCAGCAACCTGGGGGGCTCTGGAAACACCATATATTTT. This sequence joins TRBV9 and TRBJ1-3; possible D gene TRBD1, 5 bases. Trimming removed 6 bases at V and 0 bases at J, with 10 bases between. The CDR3 covers 14 residues. CDR1 and CDR2 (germline): SGDLS, YYNGEE.

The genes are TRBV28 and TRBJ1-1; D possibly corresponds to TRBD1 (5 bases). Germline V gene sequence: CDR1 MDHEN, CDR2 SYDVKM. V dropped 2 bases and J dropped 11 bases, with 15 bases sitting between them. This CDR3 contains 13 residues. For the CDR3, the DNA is TGTGCCAGCAGTTTACAGGGAGGAGGGTCGGCTTTCTTT. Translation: CASSLQGGGSAFF. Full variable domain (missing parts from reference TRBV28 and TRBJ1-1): DVKVTQSSRYLVKRTGEKVFLECVQDMDHENMFWYRQDPGLGLRLIYFSYDVKMKEKGDIPEGYSVSREKKERFSLILESASTNQTSMYLCASSLQGGGSAFFGQGTRLTVV.

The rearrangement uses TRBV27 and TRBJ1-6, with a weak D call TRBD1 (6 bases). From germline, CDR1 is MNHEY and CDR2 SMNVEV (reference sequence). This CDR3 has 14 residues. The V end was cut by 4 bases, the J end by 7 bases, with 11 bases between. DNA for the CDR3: TGTGCCAGCAGTTCGGGACATCTAAATTCACCCCTCCACTTT. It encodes CASSSGHLNSPLHF.

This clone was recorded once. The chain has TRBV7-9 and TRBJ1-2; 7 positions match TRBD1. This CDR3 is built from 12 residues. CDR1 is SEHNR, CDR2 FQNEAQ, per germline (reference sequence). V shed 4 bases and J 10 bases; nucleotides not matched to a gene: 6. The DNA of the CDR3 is TGTGCCAGCAGCTCGACAGGGATGGACTACACCTTC. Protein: CASSSTGMDYTF.

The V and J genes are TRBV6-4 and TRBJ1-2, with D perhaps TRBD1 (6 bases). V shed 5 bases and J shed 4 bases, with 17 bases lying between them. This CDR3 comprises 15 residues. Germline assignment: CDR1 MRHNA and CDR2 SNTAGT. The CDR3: CASSPAGGSGYGYTF. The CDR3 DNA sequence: TGTGCCAGCAGTCCTGCGGGGGGCTCGGGCTATGGCTACACCTTC.

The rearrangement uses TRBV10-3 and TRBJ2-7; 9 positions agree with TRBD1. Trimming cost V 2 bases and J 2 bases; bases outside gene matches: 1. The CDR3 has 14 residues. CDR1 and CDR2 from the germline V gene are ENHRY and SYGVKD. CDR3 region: CAISEGQGTYEQYF. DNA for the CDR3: TGTGCCATCAGTGAGGGACAGGGGACCTACGAGCAGTACTTC.

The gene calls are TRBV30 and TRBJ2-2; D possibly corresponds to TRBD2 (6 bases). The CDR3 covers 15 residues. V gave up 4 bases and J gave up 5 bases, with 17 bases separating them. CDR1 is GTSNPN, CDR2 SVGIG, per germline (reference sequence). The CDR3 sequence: CAWISYGGETGELFF. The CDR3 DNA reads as TGTGCCTGGATCTCCTACGGAGGGGAAACCGGGGAGCTGTTTTTT.

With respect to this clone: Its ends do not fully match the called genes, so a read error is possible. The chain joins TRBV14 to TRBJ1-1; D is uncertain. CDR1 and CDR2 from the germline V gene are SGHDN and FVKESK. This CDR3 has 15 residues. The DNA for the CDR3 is TGTGTCAGCAGCCCCGGACCGCCCGTGAACACTGAAGCTTTCTTT. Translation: CVSSPGPPVNTEAFF.

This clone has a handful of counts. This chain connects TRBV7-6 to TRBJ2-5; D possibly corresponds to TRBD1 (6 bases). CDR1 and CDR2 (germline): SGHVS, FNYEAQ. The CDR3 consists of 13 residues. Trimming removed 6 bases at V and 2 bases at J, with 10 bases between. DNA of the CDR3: TGTGCCAGCAGTTATACAGGGCAAGAGACCCAGTACTTC. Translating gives CASSYTGQETQYF.

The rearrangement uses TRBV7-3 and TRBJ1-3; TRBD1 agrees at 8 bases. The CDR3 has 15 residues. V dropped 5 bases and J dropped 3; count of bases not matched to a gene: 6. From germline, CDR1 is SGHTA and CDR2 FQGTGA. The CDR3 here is CASSMSGGRGNTIYF. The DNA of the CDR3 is TGTGCCAGCAGCATGTCAGGGGGCCGTGGAAACACCATATATTTT. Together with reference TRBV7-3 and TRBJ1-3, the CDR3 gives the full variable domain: GAGVSQTPSNKVTEKGKYVELRCDPISGHTALYWYRQSLGQGPEFLIYFQGTGAADDSGLPNDRFFAVRPEGSVSTLKIQRTERGDSAVYLCASSMSGGRGNTIYFGEGSWLTVV.

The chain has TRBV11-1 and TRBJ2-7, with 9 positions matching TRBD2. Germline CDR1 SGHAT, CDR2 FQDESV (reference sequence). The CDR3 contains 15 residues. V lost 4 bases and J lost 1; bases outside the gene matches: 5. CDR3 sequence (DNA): TGTGCCAGCAGCTGGAGCGGGGGGATATCCTACGAGCAGTACTTC. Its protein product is CASSWSGGISYEQYF. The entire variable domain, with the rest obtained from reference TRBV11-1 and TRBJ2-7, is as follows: EAEVAQSPRYKITEKSQAVAFWCDPISGHATLYWYRQILGQGPELLVQFQDESVVDDSQLPKDRFSAERLKGVDSTLKIQPAELGDSAMYLCASSWSGGISYEQYFGPGTRLTVT.

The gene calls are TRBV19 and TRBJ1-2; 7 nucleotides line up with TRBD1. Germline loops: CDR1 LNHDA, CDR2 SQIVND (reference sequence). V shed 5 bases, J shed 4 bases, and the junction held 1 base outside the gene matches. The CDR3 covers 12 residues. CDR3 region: CASSSGGYGYTF. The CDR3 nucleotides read TGTGCCAGTAGTTCAGGGGGCTATGGCTACACCTTC.

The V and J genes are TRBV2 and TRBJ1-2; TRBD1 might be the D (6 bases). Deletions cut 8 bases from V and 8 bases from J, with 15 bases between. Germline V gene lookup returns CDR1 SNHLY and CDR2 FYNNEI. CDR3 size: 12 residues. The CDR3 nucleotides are TGTGCCAGCCCTCGCGGGGGGCCAGGCTACACCTTC. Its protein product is CASPRGGPGYTF.

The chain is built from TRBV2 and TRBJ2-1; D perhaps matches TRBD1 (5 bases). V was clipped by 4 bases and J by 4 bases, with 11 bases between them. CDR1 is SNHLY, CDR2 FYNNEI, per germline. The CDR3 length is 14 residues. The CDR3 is CASSGQTNYNEQFF. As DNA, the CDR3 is TGTGCCAGCAGTGGACAGACGAATTACAATGAGCAGTTCTTC.

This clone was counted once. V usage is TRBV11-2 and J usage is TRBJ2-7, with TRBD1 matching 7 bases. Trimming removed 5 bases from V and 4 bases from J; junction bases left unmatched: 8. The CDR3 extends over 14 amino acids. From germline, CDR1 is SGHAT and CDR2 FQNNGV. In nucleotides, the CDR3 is TGTGCCAGCAGCCCTGACAGGGCTCTTTACGAGCAGTACTTC. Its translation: CASSPDRALYEQYF.

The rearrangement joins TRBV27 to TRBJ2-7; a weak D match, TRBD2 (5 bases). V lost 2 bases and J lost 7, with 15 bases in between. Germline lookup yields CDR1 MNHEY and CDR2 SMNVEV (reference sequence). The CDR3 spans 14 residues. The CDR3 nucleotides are TGTGCCAGCAGTTTAACTGGGAATCCGGGGGAGCAGTACGTC. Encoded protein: CASSLTGNPGEQYV.

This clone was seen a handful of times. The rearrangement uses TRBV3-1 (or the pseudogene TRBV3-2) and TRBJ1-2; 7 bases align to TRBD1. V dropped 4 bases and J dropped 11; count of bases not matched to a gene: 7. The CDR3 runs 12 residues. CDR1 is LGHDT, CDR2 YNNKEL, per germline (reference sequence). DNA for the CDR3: TGTGCCAGCAGCCGAGTTGACAGGGATTACACCTTC. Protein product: CASSRVDRDYTF.

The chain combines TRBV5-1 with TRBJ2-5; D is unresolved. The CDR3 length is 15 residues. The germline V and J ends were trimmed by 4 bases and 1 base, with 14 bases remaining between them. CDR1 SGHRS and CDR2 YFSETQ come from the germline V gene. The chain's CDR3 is CASSLEARSQETQYF. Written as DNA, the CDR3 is TGCGCCAGCAGCCTGGAAGCACGGTCCCAAGAGACCCAGTACTTC. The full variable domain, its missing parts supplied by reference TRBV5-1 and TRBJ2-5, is KAGVTQTPRYLIKTRGQQVTLSCSPISGHRSVSWYQQTPGQGLQFLFEYFSETQRNKGNFPGRFSGRQFSNSRSEMNVSTLELGDSALYLCASSLEARSQETQYFGPGTRLLVL.

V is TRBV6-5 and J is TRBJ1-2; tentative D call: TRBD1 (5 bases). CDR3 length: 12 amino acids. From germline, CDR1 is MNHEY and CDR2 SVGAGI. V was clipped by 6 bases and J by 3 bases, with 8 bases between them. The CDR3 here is CASRGGDYGYTF. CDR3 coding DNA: TGTGCCAGCAGGGGGGGTGACTATGGCTACACCTTC.

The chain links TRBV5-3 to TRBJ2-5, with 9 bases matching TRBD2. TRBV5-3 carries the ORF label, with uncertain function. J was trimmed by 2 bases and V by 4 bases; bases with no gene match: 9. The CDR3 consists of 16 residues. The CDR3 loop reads CARSLPGLASQETQYF. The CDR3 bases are TGTGCCAGAAGCCTACCGGGACTAGCATCGCAAGAGACCCAGTACTTC.

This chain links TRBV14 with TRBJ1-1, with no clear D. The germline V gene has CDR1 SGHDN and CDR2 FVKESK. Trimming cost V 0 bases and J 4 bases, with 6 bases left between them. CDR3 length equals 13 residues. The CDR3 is CASSQDFRTEAFF. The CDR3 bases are TGTGCCAGCAGCCAAGATTTCCGCACTGAAGCTTTCTTT.

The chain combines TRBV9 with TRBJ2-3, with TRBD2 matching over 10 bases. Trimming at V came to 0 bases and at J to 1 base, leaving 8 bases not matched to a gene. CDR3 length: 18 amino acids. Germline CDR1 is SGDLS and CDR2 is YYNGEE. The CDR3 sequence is CASSVALAGAQRTDTQYF. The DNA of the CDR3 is TGTGCCAGCAGCGTAGCGCTAGCGGGGGCCCAACGCACAGATACGCAGTATTTT.

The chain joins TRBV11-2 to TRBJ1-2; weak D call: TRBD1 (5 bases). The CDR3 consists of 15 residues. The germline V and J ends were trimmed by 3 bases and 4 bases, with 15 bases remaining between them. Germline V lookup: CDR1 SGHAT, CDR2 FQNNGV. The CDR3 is CASSFGAGESYGYTF. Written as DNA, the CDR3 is TGTGCCAGCAGCTTTGGGGCAGGTGAATCCTATGGCTACACCTTC.

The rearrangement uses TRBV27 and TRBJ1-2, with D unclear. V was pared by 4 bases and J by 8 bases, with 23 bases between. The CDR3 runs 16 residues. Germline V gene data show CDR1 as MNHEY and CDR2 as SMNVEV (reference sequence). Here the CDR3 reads CASSSTGIEGRRGYTF. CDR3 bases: TGTGCCAGCAGTTCCACCGGGATAGAGGGTCGTCGGGGCTACACCTTC.

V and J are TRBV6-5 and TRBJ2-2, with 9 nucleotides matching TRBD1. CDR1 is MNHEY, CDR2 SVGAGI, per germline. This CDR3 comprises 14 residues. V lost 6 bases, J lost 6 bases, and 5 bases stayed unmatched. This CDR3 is CASSSGTGPGELFF. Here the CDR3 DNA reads TGTGCCAGCAGCTCCGGGACAGGGCCCGGGGAGCTGTTTTTT.

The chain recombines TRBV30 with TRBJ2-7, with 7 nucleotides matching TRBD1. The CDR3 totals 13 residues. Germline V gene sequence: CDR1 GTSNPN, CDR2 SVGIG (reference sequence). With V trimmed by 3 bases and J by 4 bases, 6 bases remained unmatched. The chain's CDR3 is CAWRPPGQYEQYF. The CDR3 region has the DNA TGTGCCTGGAGGCCGCCGGGACAGTACGAGCAGTACTTC.

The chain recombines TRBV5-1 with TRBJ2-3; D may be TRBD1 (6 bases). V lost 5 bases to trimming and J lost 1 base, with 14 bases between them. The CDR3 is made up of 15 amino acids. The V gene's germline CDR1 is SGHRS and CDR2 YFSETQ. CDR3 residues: CASRDSSLRTDTQYF. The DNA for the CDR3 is TGCGCCAGCAGGGACAGTTCCTTGCGCACAGATACGCAGTATTTT.

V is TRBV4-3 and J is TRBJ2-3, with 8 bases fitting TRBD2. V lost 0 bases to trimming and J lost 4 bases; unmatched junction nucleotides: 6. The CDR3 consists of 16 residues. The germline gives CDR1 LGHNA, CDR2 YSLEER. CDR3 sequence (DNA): TGCGCCAGCAGCCAAGACTTCGGGAGGGCGGCAGATACGCAGTATTTT. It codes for CASSQDFGRAADTQYF.

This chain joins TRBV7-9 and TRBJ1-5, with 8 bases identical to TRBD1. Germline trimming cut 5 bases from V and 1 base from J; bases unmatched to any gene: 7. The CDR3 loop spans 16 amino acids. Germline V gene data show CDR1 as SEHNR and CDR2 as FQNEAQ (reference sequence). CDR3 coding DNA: TGTGCCAGCAGCCGCTCAGGGGGCGCGAGCAATCAGCCCCAGCATTTT. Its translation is CASSRSGGASNQPQHF.

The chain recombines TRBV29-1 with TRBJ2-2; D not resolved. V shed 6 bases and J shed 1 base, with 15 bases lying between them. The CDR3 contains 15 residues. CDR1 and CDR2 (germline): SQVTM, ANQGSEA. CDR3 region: CSVKGPGLNTGELFF. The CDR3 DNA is TGCAGCGTAAAGGGCCCAGGCCTGAACACCGGGGAGCTGTTTTTT.

CDR3 DNA: TGTGCCAGCAGCGAGGGAGGGGTGCGCACTGAAGCTTTCTTT. This codes for CASSEGGVRTEAFF. This sequence joins TRBV9 and TRBJ1-1, with D perhaps matching TRBD1 (5 bases). V lost 3 bases and J lost 4, with 13 bases in between. Germline V gene sequence: CDR1 SGDLS, CDR2 YYNGEE. This CDR3 has 14 residues.

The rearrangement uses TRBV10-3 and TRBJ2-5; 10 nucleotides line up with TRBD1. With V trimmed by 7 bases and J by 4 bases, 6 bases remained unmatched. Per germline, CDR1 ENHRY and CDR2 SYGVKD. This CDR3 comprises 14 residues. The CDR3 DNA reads TGTGCCATCACCGACGGACAGGGGGGAGAGACCCAGTACTTC. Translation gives CAITDGQGGETQYF.